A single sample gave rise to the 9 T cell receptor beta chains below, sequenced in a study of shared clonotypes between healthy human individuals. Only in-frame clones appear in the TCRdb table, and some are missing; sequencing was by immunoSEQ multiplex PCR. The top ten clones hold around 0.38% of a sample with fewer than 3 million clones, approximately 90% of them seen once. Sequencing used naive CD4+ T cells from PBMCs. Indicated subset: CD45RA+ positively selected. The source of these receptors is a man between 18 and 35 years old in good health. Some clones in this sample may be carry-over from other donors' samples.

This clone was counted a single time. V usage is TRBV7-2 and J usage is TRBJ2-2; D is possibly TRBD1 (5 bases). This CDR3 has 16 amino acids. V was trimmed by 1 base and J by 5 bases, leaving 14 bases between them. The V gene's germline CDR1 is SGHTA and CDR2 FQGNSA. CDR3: CASSLEGRSGTGELFF. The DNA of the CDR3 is TGTGCCAGCAGCTTAGAAGGCAGGTCAGGGACCGGGGAGCTGTTTTTT. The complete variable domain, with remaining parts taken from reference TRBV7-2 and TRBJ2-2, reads GAGVSQSPSNKVTEKGKDVELRCDPISGHTALYWYRQSLGQGLEFLIYFQGNSAPDKSGLPSDRFSAERTGGSVSTLTIQRTQQEDSAVYLCASSLEGRSGTGELFFGEGSRLTVL.

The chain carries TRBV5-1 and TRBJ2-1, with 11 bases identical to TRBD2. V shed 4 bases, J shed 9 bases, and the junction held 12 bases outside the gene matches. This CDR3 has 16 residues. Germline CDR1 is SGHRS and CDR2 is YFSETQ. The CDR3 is CASSGPVAGGPSEQFF. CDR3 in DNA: TGCGCCAGCAGCGGACCTGTAGCGGGAGGGCCCAGTGAGCAGTTCTTC. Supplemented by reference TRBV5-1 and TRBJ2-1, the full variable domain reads KAGVTQTPRYLIKTRGQQVTLSCSPISGHRSVSWYQQTPGQGLQFLFEYFSETQRNKGNFPGRFSGRQFSNSRSEMNVSTLELGDSALYLCASSGPVAGGPSEQFFGPGTRLTVL.

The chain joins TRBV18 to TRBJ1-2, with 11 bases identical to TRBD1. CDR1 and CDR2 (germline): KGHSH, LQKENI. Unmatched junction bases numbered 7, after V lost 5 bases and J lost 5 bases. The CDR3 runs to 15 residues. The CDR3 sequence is CASSGTGQGVYGYTF. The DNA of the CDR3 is TGTGCCAGCTCAGGCACGGGACAGGGGGTTTATGGCTACACCTTC.

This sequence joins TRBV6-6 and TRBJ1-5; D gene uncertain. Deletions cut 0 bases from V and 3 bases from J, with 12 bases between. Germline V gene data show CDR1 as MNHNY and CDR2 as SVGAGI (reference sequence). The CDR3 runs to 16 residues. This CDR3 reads CASSYSSSGNNQPQHF. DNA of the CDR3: TGTGCCAGCAGTTACTCGAGTAGCGGGAACAATCAGCCCCAGCATTTT.

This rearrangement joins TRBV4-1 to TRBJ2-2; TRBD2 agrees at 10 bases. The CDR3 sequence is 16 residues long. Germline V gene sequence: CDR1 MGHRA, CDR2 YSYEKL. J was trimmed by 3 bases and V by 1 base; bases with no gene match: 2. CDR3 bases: TGCGCCAGCAGCCAAGTAGGACTAGCGGACACCGGGGAGCTGTTTTTT. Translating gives CASSQVGLADTGELFF.

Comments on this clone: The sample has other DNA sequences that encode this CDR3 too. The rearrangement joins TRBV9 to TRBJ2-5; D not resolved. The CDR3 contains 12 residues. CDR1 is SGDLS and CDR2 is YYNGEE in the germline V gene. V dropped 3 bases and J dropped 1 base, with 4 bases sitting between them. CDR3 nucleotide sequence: TGTGCCAGCAGCGGAGGCCAAGAGACCCAGTACTTC. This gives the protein CASSGGQETQYF.

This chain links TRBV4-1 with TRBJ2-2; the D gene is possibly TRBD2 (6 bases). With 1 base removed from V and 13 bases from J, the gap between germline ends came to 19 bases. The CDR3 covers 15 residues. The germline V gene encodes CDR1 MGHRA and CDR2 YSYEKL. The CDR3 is CASSQATLGTFPLFF. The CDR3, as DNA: TGCGCCAGCAGCCAAGCTACACTTGGGACTTTCCCGCTGTTTTTT.

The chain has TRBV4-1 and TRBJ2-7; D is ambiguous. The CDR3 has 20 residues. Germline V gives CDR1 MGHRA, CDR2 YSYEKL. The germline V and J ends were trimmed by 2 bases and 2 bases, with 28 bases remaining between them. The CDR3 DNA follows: TGCGCCAGCAGCCAAAGAACCAGGCAGGTCAACCCGGGCAGTCCCTACGAGCAGTACTTC. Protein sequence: CASSQRTRQVNPGSPYEQYF.

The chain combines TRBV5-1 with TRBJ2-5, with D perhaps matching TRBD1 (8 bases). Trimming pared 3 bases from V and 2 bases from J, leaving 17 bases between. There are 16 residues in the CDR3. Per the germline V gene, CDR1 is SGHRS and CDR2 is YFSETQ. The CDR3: CASSSGQGGVQETQYF. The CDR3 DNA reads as TGCGCCAGCAGCTCCGGACAGGGAGGGGTACAAGAGACCCAGTACTTC.